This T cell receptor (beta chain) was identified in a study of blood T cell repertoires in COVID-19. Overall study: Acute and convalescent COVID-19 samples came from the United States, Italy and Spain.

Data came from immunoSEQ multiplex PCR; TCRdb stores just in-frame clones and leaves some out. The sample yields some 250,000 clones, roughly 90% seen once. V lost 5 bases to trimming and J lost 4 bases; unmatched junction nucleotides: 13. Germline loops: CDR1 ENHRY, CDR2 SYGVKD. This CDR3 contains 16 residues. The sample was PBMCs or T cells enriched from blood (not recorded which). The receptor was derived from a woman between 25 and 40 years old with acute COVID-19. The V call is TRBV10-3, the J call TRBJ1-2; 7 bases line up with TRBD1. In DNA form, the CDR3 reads TGTGCCATCAGTAAGAATCCGACAGGGTCGCTCTATGGCTACACCTTC. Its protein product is CAISKNPTGSLYGYTF.